This is a list of T cell receptor beta chains from one sample in a study of T-cell memory formation after mild COVID-19. TCRdb analysed the 5' RACE reads with MiXCR anew, one entry per CDR3 protein. This repertoire shows around 300,000 distinct CDR3 sequences, approximately 20% found once; its top ten account for approximately 21%. The specimen sequenced was PBMCs or a T cell subset sorted from them (not recorded which). The receptors originated from a man between 18 and 35 years old who had mild COVID-19 (a few samples of this study predate the infection). Cell type and time point are not known. The CDR3 runs from the conserved cysteine through the conserved F or W. A D gene is named only where the DNA matches it firmly. Some rows mark clone size as missing; the rest say once, few, many or name a class of expanded clone.

CDR3: CASSQTGGRDQPQHF
DNA: TGCGCCAGCAGCCAAACAGGGGGCAGAGATCAGCCCCAGCATTTT
size: many
J: TRBJ1-5
D: TRBD1
V: TRBV5-1

CDR3: CASSRDGPAAFF
DNA: TGTGCCAGCAGCCGTGACGGGCCTGCGGCTTTCTTT
size: NA
J: TRBJ1-1
D: NA
V: TRBV12-3/TRBV12-4

CDR3: CASTGIRSRGASQYF
DNA: TGTGCCAGCACCGGTATTAGGAGCAGGGGAGCTTCCCAGTACTTC
size: many
J: TRBJ2-5
D: NA
V: TRBV11-2

CDR3: CASSPDRGNSYEQYF
DNA: TGCGCCAGCAGCCCCGACAGGGGAAACTCCTACGAGCAGTACTTC
size: NA
J: TRBJ2-7
D: TRBD1
V: TRBV4-1

CDR3: CASSVGTGVQPQHF
DNA: TGTGCCAGCAGCGTAGGGACAGGGGTTCAGCCCCAGCATTTT
size: few
J: TRBJ1-5
D: TRBD1
V: TRBV9

CDR3: CAISDPDRVGNYGYTF
DNA: TGTGCCATCAGTGACCCGGACAGGGTGGGGAACTATGGCTACACCTTC
size: NA
J: TRBJ1-2
D: TRBD1
V: TRBV10-3

CDR3: CSASQGSSYEQYF
DNA: TGCAGTGCTAGCCAGGGGAGCTCCTACGAGCAGTACTTC
size: NA
J: TRBJ2-7
D: NA
V: TRBV20-1

CDR3: CASSLVGAGGRETQYF
DNA: TGCGCCAGCAGCTTGGTTGGAGCGGGGGGCAGGGAGACCCAGTACTTC
size: NA
J: TRBJ2-5
D: TRBD2
V: TRBV5-1

CDR3: CASSHVRQGVASNEQFF
DNA: TGTGCCAGCAGCCACGTAAGACAGGGGGTGGCCAGCAATGAGCAGTTCTTC
size: few
J: TRBJ2-1
D: TRBD1
V: TRBV3-1

CDR3: CASSIDGLPYNEQFF
DNA: TGTGCCAGCAGCATAGACGGCCTTCCCTACAATGAGCAGTTCTTC
size: many
J: TRBJ2-1
D: NA
V: TRBV9

CDR3: CASSRRGKETQYF
DNA: TGTGCCAGCAGCCGAAGGGGGAAAGAGACCCAGTACTTC
size: few
J: TRBJ2-5
D: NA
V: TRBV7-9

CDR3: CSARDPTSGANVLTF
DNA: TGCAGTGCTAGGGACCCCACCTCTGGGGCCAACGTCCTGACTTTC
size: NA
J: TRBJ2-6
D: NA
V: TRBV20-1

CDR3: CASSEYGRTEAFF
DNA: TGTGCCAGCAGTGAATATGGGAGAACTGAAGCTTTCTTT
size: NA
J: TRBJ1-1
D: NA
V: TRBV25-1

CDR3: CASSQSRGGRSEQFF
DNA: TGCGCCAGCAGCCAATCGCGGGGGGGTAGGAGTGAGCAGTTCTTC
size: NA
J: TRBJ2-1
D: TRBD2
V: TRBV4-1

CDR3: CASSQPWVRRAVRTEAFF
DNA: TGCGCCAGCAGCCAACCTTGGGTCCGCAGGGCGGTAAGGACTGAAGCTTTCTTT
size: few
J: TRBJ1-1
D: NA
V: TRBV4-1

CDR3: CASSQGGLYGYTF
DNA: TGTGCCAGCAGCCAGGGGGGTCTCTATGGCTACACCTTC
size: few
J: TRBJ1-2
D: TRBD1
V: TRBV7-2

CDR3: CASSLIERGYNEQFF
DNA: TGCGCCAGCAGCTTGATCGAGCGGGGCTACAATGAGCAGTTCTTC
size: many
J: TRBJ2-1
D: TRBD2
V: TRBV5-1

CDR3: CATSRGNEQFF
DNA: TGTGCCACGTCCAGGGGTAATGAGCAGTTCTTC
size: few
J: TRBJ2-1
D: NA
V: TRBV24-1

CDR3: CSVEGGGEKLFF
DNA: TGCAGCGTTGAAGGGGGAGGAGAAAAACTGTTTTTT
size: NA
J: TRBJ1-4
D: NA
V: TRBV29-1

CDR3: CASSRGDGYTF
DNA: TGTGCCAGCAGTCGAGGGGATGGCTACACCTTC
size: few
J: TRBJ1-2
D: NA
V: TRBV27

CDR3: CASSLQGLQGSTQYF
DNA: TGTGCCAGCAGTTTACAGGGACTGCAGGGGAGTACGCAGTATTTT
size: NA
J: TRBJ2-3
D: NA
V: TRBV12-3/TRBV12-4

CDR3: CASSLRFGGEQFF
DNA: TGTGCCAGCAGCTTAAGGTTCGGCGGGGAGCAGTTCTTC
size: NA
J: TRBJ2-1
D: NA
V: TRBV7-2

CDR3: CASGRGTEDTGELFF
DNA: TGTGCCAGCGGAAGGGGAACAGAAGACACCGGGGAGCTGTTTTTT
size: NA
J: TRBJ2-2
D: NA
V: TRBV7-9

CDR3: CASSRAVGYTDTQYF
DNA: TGTGCCAGCAGCCGCGCGGTGGGATACACAGATACGCAGTATTTT
size: NA
J: TRBJ2-3
D: NA
V: TRBV7-8

CDR3: CASSQGGLAPGTQYF
DNA: TGTGCCAGCAGCCAAGGTGGACTAGCCCCCGGTACGCAGTATTTT
size: NA
J: TRBJ2-3
D: TRBD2
V: TRBV4-2

CDR3: CASSSREGEGNQPQHF
DNA: TGCGCCAGCAGCAGCCGGGAGGGAGAAGGCAATCAGCCCCAGCATTTT
size: NA
J: TRBJ1-5
D: NA
V: TRBV4-1

CDR3: CAISESLATVNEQFF
DNA: TGTGCCATCAGTGAGTCTCTGGCGACAGTCAATGAGCAGTTCTTC
size: NA
J: TRBJ2-1
D: NA
V: TRBV10-3

CDR3: CASSKAWRNSEAFF
DNA: TGTGCCAGCAGCAAAGCTTGGCGGAATTCTGAAGCTTTCTTT
size: NA
J: TRBJ1-1
D: NA
V: TRBV21-1

CDR3: CASSYHPGQFSYGYTF
DNA: TGTGCCAGCAGTTACCACCCAGGACAGTTTTCCTATGGCTACACCTTC
size: NA
J: TRBJ1-2
D: NA
V: TRBV6-2/TRBV6-3

CDR3: CASSQGQGYQPQHF
DNA: TGCGCCAGCAGCCAAGGGCAGGGTTATCAGCCCCAGCATTTT
size: few
J: TRBJ1-5
D: NA
V: TRBV4-1

CDR3: CSARVDRGNYGYTF
DNA: TGCAGTGCTAGAGTAGACAGGGGCAACTATGGCTACACCTTC
size: NA
J: TRBJ1-2
D: TRBD1
V: TRBV20-1

CDR3: CAWTAGAVYPF
DNA: TGTGCCTGGACGGCAGGGGCTGTCTACCCCTTC
size: NA
J: TRBJ1-2
D: NA
V: TRBV30

CDR3: CSVGQGGETQYF
DNA: TGCAGCGTGGGACAGGGAGGAGAGACCCAGTACTTC
size: NA
J: TRBJ2-5
D: TRBD1
V: TRBV29-1

CDR3: CASTAVGGETQYF
DNA: TGTGCCAGCACCGCAGTGGGAGGAGAGACCCAGTACTTC
size: NA
J: TRBJ2-5
D: NA
V: TRBV2

CDR3: CARNPRANNQPQHF
DNA: TGTGCCAGGAACCCCCGGGCCAACAATCAGCCCCAGCATTTT
size: NA
J: TRBJ1-5
D: NA
V: TRBV5-5

CDR3: CAINRDPGQPQHF
DNA: TGTGCCATCAATAGGGACCCCGGCCAGCCCCAGCATTTT
size: few
J: TRBJ1-5
D: NA
V: TRBV10-3

CDR3: CASSQDLLGHLTDTQYF
DNA: TGCGCCAGCAGCCAAGATCTTTTAGGACACCTGACAGATACGCAGTATTTT
size: many
J: TRBJ2-3
D: NA
V: TRBV4-3

CDR3: CASSLASPGVQYF
DNA: TGTGCCAGCAGCTTGGCTAGCCCGGGGGTTCAGTACTTC
size: NA
J: TRBJ2-4
D: NA
V: TRBV7-2

CDR3: CASSLGERPYEQYF
DNA: TGCGCCAGCAGCTTGGGGGAGAGACCCTACGAGCAGTACTTC
size: many
J: TRBJ2-7
D: NA
V: TRBV5-1

CDR3: CASRLQGAGDEQYF
DNA: TGTGCCAGCAGACTCCAGGGTGCAGGAGACGAGCAGTACTTC
size: few
J: TRBJ2-7
D: NA
V: TRBV12-3/TRBV12-4

CDR3: CASSQEITGHTTNYGYTF
DNA: TGCGCCAGCAGCCAAGAAATTACAGGTCACACAACTAACTATGGCTACACCTTC
size: few
J: TRBJ1-2
D: NA
V: TRBV4-3

CDR3: CSARFSYRGVNEQFF
DNA: TGCAGTGCTAGATTCTCCTACCGGGGGGTGAATGAGCAGTTCTTC
size: NA
J: TRBJ2-1
D: TRBD2
V: TRBV20-1

CDR3: CASSVGGAGADTQYF
DNA: TGTGCCAGCAGCGTAGGGGGGGCCGGGGCAGATACGCAGTATTTT
size: few
J: TRBJ2-3
D: NA
V: TRBV9

CDR3: CASSLQQRGYLGNQPQHF
DNA: TGTGCCAGCAGCCTTCAGCAAAGGGGATATCTGGGCAATCAGCCCCAGCATTTT
size: once
J: TRBJ1-5
D: NA
V: TRBV28

CDR3: CSARDEGHEQFF
DNA: TGCAGTGCTAGAGATGAAGGCCATGAGCAGTTCTTC
size: NA
J: TRBJ2-1
D: NA
V: TRBV20-1

CDR3: CASSFQGEDTQYF
DNA: TGCGCCAGCAGCTTTCAGGGGGAGGATACGCAGTATTTT
size: few
J: TRBJ2-3
D: TRBD1
V: TRBV5-1

CDR3: CASSKGAAHIQYF
DNA: TGTGCCAGCAGCAAGGGAGCGGCCCACATTCAGTACTTC
size: NA
J: TRBJ2-4
D: NA
V: TRBV5-6

CDR3: CASSVDPPGTGELFF
DNA: TGTGCCAGCAGCGTCGATCCCCCCGGGACCGGGGAGCTGTTTTTT
size: NA
J: TRBJ2-2
D: NA
V: TRBV9

CDR3: CASSPRVGSGNTIYF
DNA: TGTGCCAGCTCACCACGTGTCGGATCTGGAAACACCATATATTTT
size: few
J: TRBJ1-3
D: NA
V: TRBV18

CDR3: CASSPTEGGNTIYF
DNA: TGTGCCAGCTCACCAACGGAGGGCGGAAACACCATATATTTT
size: few
J: TRBJ1-3
D: NA
V: TRBV18